The 3 T cell receptor beta chains listed next were all sequenced from one sample in a study of shared clonotypes between healthy human individuals. CD45RO-negative, CCR7-selected cells formed the naive CD8 fraction, which excluded terminally differentiated effector memory CD45RA+ cells. TCRdb's copy holds only in-frame clones and misses some; the assay was immunoSEQ multiplex PCR. The repertoire consists of about 2.2 million clones, with about 94% occurring once and the leading ten covering more than 1.5%. The sequencing input was naive CD8+ T cells from PBMCs. The receptors originated from a man younger than 30 in good health. Some clones in this sample may be carry-over from other donors' samples.

The CDR3 is CASSSAISGTYNEQFF. CDR3 in DNA: TGTGCCAGCAGCTCCGCCATTTCCGGCACGTACAATGAGCAGTTCTTC. V is TRBV7-9 and J is TRBJ2-1; D uncertain. The CDR3 sequence is 16 residues long. Deletions cut 4 bases from V and 4 bases from J, with 17 bases between. In germline, CDR1 is SEHNR, CDR2 FQNEAQ (reference sequence).

The chain is built from TRBV6-6 and TRBJ2-7, with D uncertain. The germline V gene has CDR1 MNHNY and CDR2 SVGAGI (reference sequence). V was pared by 6 bases and J by 5 bases, with 14 bases between. CDR3 size: 13 residues. The CDR3 DNA sequence: TGTGCCAGCAGGCCAGATGCGAGACACGAGCAGTACTTC. It is translated as CASRPDARHEQYF.

The chain recombines TRBV28 with TRBJ2-2; perhaps TRBD1 as D (6 bases). Trimming took off 2 bases at V and 7 bases at J, with 11 bases between the two ends. The CDR3 covers 14 residues. Germline V CDR1 and CDR2: MDHEN, SYDVKM. The CDR3 nucleotides are TGTGCCAGCAGTTTAGTACAGGGCGGCGGGGAGCTGTTTTTT. This sequence encodes CASSLVQGGGELFF.